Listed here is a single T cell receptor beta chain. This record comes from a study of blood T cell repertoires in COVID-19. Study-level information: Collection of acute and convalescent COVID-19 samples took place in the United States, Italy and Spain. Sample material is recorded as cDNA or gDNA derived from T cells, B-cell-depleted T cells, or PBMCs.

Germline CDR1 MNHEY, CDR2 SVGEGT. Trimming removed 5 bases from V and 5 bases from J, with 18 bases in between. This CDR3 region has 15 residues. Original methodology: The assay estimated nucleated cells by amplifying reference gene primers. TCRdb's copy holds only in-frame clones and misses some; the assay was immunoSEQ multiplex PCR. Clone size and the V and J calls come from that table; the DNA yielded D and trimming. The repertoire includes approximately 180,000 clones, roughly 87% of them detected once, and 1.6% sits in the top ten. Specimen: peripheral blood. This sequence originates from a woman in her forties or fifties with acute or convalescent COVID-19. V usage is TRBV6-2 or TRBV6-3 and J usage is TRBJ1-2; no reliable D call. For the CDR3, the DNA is TGTGCCAGCAGTACCCAGAGCGCGCAGTTTTATGGCTACACCTTC. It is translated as CASSTQSAQFYGYTF.